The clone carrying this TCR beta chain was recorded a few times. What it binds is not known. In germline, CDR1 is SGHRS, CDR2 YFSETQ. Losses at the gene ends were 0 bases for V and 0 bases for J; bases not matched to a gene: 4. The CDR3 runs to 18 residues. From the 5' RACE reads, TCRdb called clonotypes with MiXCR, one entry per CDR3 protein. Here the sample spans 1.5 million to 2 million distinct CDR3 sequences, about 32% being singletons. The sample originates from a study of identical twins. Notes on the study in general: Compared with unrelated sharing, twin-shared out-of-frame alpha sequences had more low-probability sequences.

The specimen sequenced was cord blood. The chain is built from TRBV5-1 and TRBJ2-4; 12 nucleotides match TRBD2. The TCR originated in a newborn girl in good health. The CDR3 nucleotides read TGCGCCAGCAGCTTGGATCTAGCGGGAGGGCTAGCCAAAAACATTCAGTACTTC. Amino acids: CASSLDLAGGLAKNIQYF.